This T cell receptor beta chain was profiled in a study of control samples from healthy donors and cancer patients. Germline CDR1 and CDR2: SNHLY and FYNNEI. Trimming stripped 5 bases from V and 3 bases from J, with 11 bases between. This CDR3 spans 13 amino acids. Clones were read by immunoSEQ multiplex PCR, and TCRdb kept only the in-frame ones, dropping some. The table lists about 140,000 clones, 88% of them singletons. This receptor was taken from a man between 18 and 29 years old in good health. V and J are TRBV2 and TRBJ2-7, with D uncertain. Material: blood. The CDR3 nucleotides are TGTGCCAGCAGTATGCGAGATATCTACGAGCAGTACTTC. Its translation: CASSMRDIYEQYF.